Below, one T cell receptor (beta chain) is given with its context. The sample belongs to a study of blood T cell repertoires in COVID-19. Study context: Samples of COVID-19 (acute and convalescent) were obtained from the United States, Italy and Spain. Sources were T cells, B-cell-depleted T cells, or PBMCs; the material itself was cDNA or gDNA.

In the original processing: By means of reference gene primer amplification, nucleated cell counts were estimated. Clones were sequenced by immunoSEQ multiplex PCR, and TCRdb holds only the in-frame ones, with some missing. V and J calls and clone size are those listed in that table; D and trimming were worked out from the DNA. This table holds roughly 230,000 clones, about four fifths found once. This TCR came from a man aged 35 to 55 with active or convalescent COVID-19. The sequenced material came from peripheral blood.

This CDR3 is CASRMRDRGPEQYF. The CDR3 DNA is TGTGCCAGTAGGATGAGGGACAGGGGGCCCGAGCAGTACTTC. The chain links TRBV19 to TRBJ2-7; 12 bases match TRBD1. This CDR3 contains 14 residues. V lost 6 bases to trimming and J lost 6 bases; unmatched junction nucleotides: 6. The germline CDR1 and CDR2 sequences are LNHDA and SQIVND (reference sequence). Variable domain in full (rest from reference TRBV19 and TRBJ2-7): DGGITQSPKYLFRKEGQNVTLSCEQNLNHDAMYWYRQDPGQGLRLIYYSQIVNDFQKGDIAEGYSVSREKKESFPLTVTSAQKNPTAFYLCASRMRDRGPEQYFGPGTRLTVT.